This TCR beta chain was identified during a study of cytomegalovirus exposure and HLA in healthy donors. General observations from the study: TCR beta sequences numbering over 15,000 were associated with HLA alleles at 0.05 false discovery rate in a later analysis. Reportedly, fewer N-insertions than the approximately 700-donor mean appeared in an Asian-associated ancestry cluster in a later analysis. Near-uniform donor sequencing depth was presumed by presence/absence analyses. In a later analysis, HLA-associated beta chains showed higher expansion and lower generation probabilities than comparable chains.

V gave up 4 bases and J gave up 5 bases; unmatched junction bases: 14. This CDR3 region has 18 residues. Germline CDR1 SNHLY, CDR2 FYNNEI. On this clone itself: Its antigen is not known.

Researchers ran the PCR with 60 Vbeta and 13 Jbeta primers. Assay used: immunoSEQ multiplex PCR; TCRdb lists only in-frame clones, some missing. The table has 180,000 or so clones, roughly 85% seen once. The chain links TRBV2 to TRBJ2-2, with TRBD1 identical over 9 bases. The clonotype originates from a man aged 45-65 years in good health and CMV-seropositive. The sequenced material came from PBMCs. CDR3 bases: TGTGCCAGCAGTGTCCGAAACTCCGGGACAGGGAGAACCGGGGAGCTGTTTTTT. It is translated as CASSVRNSGTGRTGELFF.